Each of the 24 T cell receptor beta chains below was sequenced from the same sample in a study of CD8 T cells in Susac syndrome. Random hexamers were used to reverse transcribe an amount of about 0.45 to 1 ug RNA. TCRdb ran MiXCR on the immunoSEQ multiplex PCR reads and lists one entry per CDR3 protein. Of approximately 150,000 distinct CDR3 sequences in the sample, about 91% were seen once. The specimen sequenced was CD4+ T cells from PBMCs. The origin of the receptors is a human donor in good health.

Only a few counts were recorded for this clonotype. The DNA for the CDR3 is TGCAGCGTGAAAGATCCTGAAGCTTTCTTT. It yields the protein CSVKDPEAFF. The chain has TRBV29-1 and TRBJ1-1; D uncertain. V lost 6 bases and J lost 6, with 8 bases in between. In germline, CDR1 is SQVTM, CDR2 ANQGSEA. The CDR3 spans 10 residues.

This chain uses TRBV20-1 with TRBJ2-7; 7 positions agree with TRBD1. Trimming cost V 0 bases and J 2 bases; bases outside gene matches: 4. Per the germline V gene, CDR1 is DFQATT and CDR2 is SNEGSKA (reference sequence). CDR3 length: 14 amino acids. CDR3 DNA sequence: TGCAGTGCTAGAGATCACAGGGGAGCCTACGAGCAGTACTTC. It codes for CSARDHRGAYEQYF.

This clonotype showed up just once. V and J are TRBV5-1 and TRBJ1-5; D might be TRBD1 (6 bases). Germline CDR1 is SGHRS and CDR2 is YFSETQ. The ends were cut back, 4 bases at V and 4 bases at J, with 12 bases in the middle. The CDR3 runs to 14 residues. As DNA, the CDR3 is TGCGCCAGCAGCGAACAGGGAGATAATCAGCCCCAGCATTTT. It translates to CASSEQGDNQPQHF.

This rearrangement joins TRBV7-2 to TRBJ1-2; D might be TRBD1 (6 bases). CDR1 and CDR2 (germline): SGHTA, FQGNSA. The CDR3 runs 15 residues. Trimming pared 1 base from V and 6 bases from J, leaving 15 bases between. The CDR3 protein is CASSLGWTAGDGYTF. CDR3 nucleotide sequence: TGTGCCAGCAGCTTAGGATGGACAGCAGGGGATGGCTACACCTTC.

This clonotype appeared a single time. The chain couples TRBV7-9 to TRBJ1-4; 12 bases line up with TRBD1. Germline V gene data show CDR1 as SEHNR and CDR2 as FQNEAQ (reference sequence). The CDR3 length is 14 residues. Trimming cost V 7 bases and J 12 bases; bases outside gene matches: 9. Here the CDR3 DNA reads TGTGCCAGCAACGCCGGGACAGGGGGCAGGGAACTGTTTTTT. This sequence encodes CASNAGTGGRELFF. Combining the CDR3 with reference TRBV7-9 and TRBJ1-4 gives the whole variable domain DTGVSQNPRHKITKRGQNVTFRCDPISEHNRLYWYRQTLGQGPEFLTYFQNEAQLEKSRLLSDRFSAERPKGSFSTLEIQRTEQGDSAMYLCASNAGTGGRELFFGSGTQLSVL.

The CDR3 DNA follows: TGTGCCAGCAGTTTCGGGCGGAGGGCCACCGGGGAGCTGTTTTTT. Its protein product is CASSFGRRATGELFF. V and J are TRBV12-3 or TRBV12-4 and TRBJ2-2, with D perhaps matching TRBD2 (6 bases). V lost 3 bases, J lost 4 bases, and 12 bases lay in between. The CDR3 is 15 residues long.

This clonotype was counted once. In DNA, the CDR3 is TGTGCCTGGAGTGTCCCCGGTAAGGGAGGAGGCACAGATACGCAGTATTTT. Translated: CAWSVPGKGGGTDTQYF. The V call is TRBV30, the J call TRBJ2-3; TRBD2 might be the D (6 bases). V was clipped by 0 bases and J by 1 base, with 17 bases between them. The V gene's germline CDR1 is GTSNPN and CDR2 SVGIG (reference sequence). The CDR3 extends over 17 amino acids. Full variable domain (remainder filled in from reference TRBV30 and TRBJ2-3): SQTIHQWPATLVQPVGSPLSLECTVEGTSNPNLYWYRQAAGRGLQLLFYSVGIGQISSEVPQNLSASRPQDRQFILSSKKLLLSDSGFYLCAWSVPGKGGGTDTQYFGPGTRLTVL.

This chain joins TRBV2 and TRBJ1-4; TRBD1 matches 8 bases. The V gene's germline CDR1 is SNHLY and CDR2 FYNNEI. CDR3 length: 16 residues. Losses at the gene ends were 4 bases for V and 5 bases for J; bases not matched to a gene: 9. The chain's CDR3 is CASSAPTGTGNEKLFF. As DNA, the CDR3 is TGTGCCAGCAGTGCTCCTACCGGGACAGGCAATGAAAAACTGTTTTTT.

The V and J genes are TRBV6-5 and TRBJ1-1, with D tentatively TRBD1 (6 bases). The CDR3 contains 11 residues. The germline gives CDR1 MNHEY, CDR2 SVGAGI. The V end was cut by 2 bases, the J end by 8 bases, with 6 bases between. The CDR3 sequence: CASSYGTEAFF. The CDR3 bases are TGTGCCAGCAGTTACGGGACAGAAGCTTTCTTT.

The CDR3 DNA sequence: TGTGCCAGCACTTCCCGAGCCGGGAATTCACCCCTCCACTTT. This gives the protein CASTSRAGNSPLHF. The chain uses TRBV28 and TRBJ1-6; D unclear. Germline V gene lookup returns CDR1 MDHEN and CDR2 SYDVKM. This CDR3 is built from 14 residues. Trimming took off 7 bases at V and 7 bases at J, with 14 bases between the two ends.

The table lists this clonotype with a count of one. The CDR3 sequence: CASSVVEGARRGELFF. The CDR3 bases are TGTGCCAGCAGCGTAGTAGAGGGGGCGAGGAGAGGGGAGCTGTTTTTT. The rearrangement joins TRBV9 to TRBJ2-2; 7 bases agree with TRBD1. CDR1 is SGDLS and CDR2 is YYNGEE in the germline V gene. The trim removed 0 bases at V and 8 bases at J, leaving 10 bases unmatched. The CDR3 consists of 16 residues. The variable domain in full, completed from reference TRBV9 and TRBJ2-2, reads DSGVTQTPKHLITATGQRVTLRCSPRSGDLSVYWYQQSLDQGLQFLIQYYNGEERAKGNILERFSAQQFPDLHSELNLSSLELGDSALYFCASSVVEGARRGELFFGEGSRLTVL.

The chain combines TRBV7-2 with TRBJ1-5, with D unresolved. The germline V gene has CDR1 SGHTA and CDR2 FQGNSA. V lost 5 bases and J 5 bases, leaving 13 bases between the germline ends. The CDR3 totals 14 residues. In nucleotides, the CDR3 is TGTGCCAGCAGCCGGACGTACAGCGATCAGCCCCAGCATTTT. This sequence encodes CASSRTYSDQPQHF.

The rearrangement links TRBV20-1 to TRBJ1-2; D is ambiguous. This CDR3 is built from 13 residues. V was shortened by 5 bases and J by 8 bases, with 18 bases between the two germline ends. Germline V gene lookup returns CDR1 DFQATT and CDR2 SNEGSKA (reference sequence). This chain's CDR3 is CSARSPLAGGYTF. CDR3 bases: TGCAGTGCTCGGAGTCCCCTCGCGGGGGGCTACACCTTC.

The chain carries TRBV29-1 and TRBJ2-7; 9 bases align to TRBD2. J lost 3 bases, V lost 6 bases, and 9 bases had no gene match. The CDR3 extends over 14 amino acids. Per germline, CDR1 SQVTM and CDR2 ANQGSEA. The chain's CDR3 is CSVRAGTSSYEQYF. CDR3 nucleotide sequence: TGCAGCGTGAGGGCCGGGACTAGCAGCTACGAGCAGTACTTC.

V is TRBV7-6 and J is TRBJ1-1, with TRBD1 as a possible D gene (6 bases). Trimming left V 5 bases short and J 5 bases short, with 18 bases between. The CDR3 has 15 amino acids. Germline loops: CDR1 SGHVS, CDR2 FNYEAQ. The CDR3 loop is CASSAPTGGGTEAFF. In nucleotides, the CDR3 is TGTGCCAGCAGCGCGCCGACCGGAGGGGGAACTGAAGCTTTCTTT. Together with reference TRBV7-6 and TRBJ1-1, the CDR3 gives the full variable domain: GAGVSQSPRYKVTKRGQDVALRCDPISGHVSLYWYRQALGQGPEFLTYFNYEAQQDKSGLPNDRFSAERPEGSISTLTIQRTEQRDSAMYRCASSAPTGGGTEAFFGQGTRLTVV.

The V call is TRBV4-3, the J call TRBJ2-2; D ambiguous. Trimming stripped 0 bases from V and 0 bases from J, with 2 bases between. CDR3 size: 14 residues. Germline values: CDR1 LGHNA, CDR2 YSLEER. CDR3 in amino acids: CASSQEANTGELFF. CDR3 nucleotide sequence: TGCGCCAGCAGCCAAGAGGCGAACACCGGGGAGCTGTTTTTT.

The CDR3 sequence is CASSLNQGNTEAFF. DNA of the CDR3: TGCGCCAGCAGCTTGAACCAGGGTAACACTGAAGCTTTCTTT. The V and J genes are TRBV5-1 and TRBJ1-1; D may be TRBD1 (5 bases). CDR3 length: 14 residues. The germline V gene encodes CDR1 SGHRS and CDR2 YFSETQ. V was shortened by 1 base and J by 2 bases, with 9 bases between the two germline ends.

The chain couples TRBV3-1 to TRBJ1-3, with D maybe TRBD1 (5 bases). Germline CDR1 and CDR2: LGHDT and YNNKEL (reference sequence). Between the trimmed V and J ends, which lost 3 bases and 1 base, there was a span of 7 bases. This CDR3 spans 14 amino acids. CDR3 sequence (DNA): TGTGCCAGCAGCCAGGGGGAATCTGGAAACACCATATATTTT. Its translation: CASSQGESGNTIYF.

This rearrangement joins TRBV28 to TRBJ1-1, with 8 bases aligning to TRBD1. CDR1 is MDHEN and CDR2 is SYDVKM in the germline V gene. V dropped 7 bases and J dropped 1; count of bases not matched to a gene: 5. This CDR3 has 14 residues. CDR3 nucleotides: TGTGCCAGCATTCAGGGGGCGACGAACACTGAAGCTTTCTTT. Translating it yields CASIQGATNTEAFF.

The CDR3 protein is CASSTPQGEAFF. The CDR3 nucleotides read TGTGCCAGCAGCACCCCACAGGGGGAAGCTTTCTTT. The chain joins TRBV5-4 to TRBJ1-1; 7 bases map to TRBD1. The CDR3 runs 12 residues. J gave up 8 bases and V 4 bases, and 5 bases lay outside the gene matches. Germline V CDR1 and CDR2: SGHNT, YYREEE (reference sequence).

This clonotype was counted once. The chain employs TRBV6-6 and TRBJ2-2; D is unclear. This CDR3 region has 16 residues. Germline CDR1 reads MNHNY; CDR2 reads SVGAGI (reference sequence). Between the trimmed V and J ends, which lost 0 bases and 6 bases, there was a span of 14 bases. The CDR3 sequence is CASSYSATYNAGELFF. Here the CDR3 DNA reads TGTGCCAGCAGTTACTCAGCGACCTATAATGCCGGGGAGCTGTTTTTT.

The chain employs TRBV10-3 and TRBJ2-3; D unclear. The V and J ends lost 4 bases and 2 bases respectively, with 7 bases between them. CDR3 length equals 13 residues. Germline V gene lookup returns CDR1 ENHRY and CDR2 SYGVKD. The CDR3 sequence: CAISVQTTDTQYF. CDR3 nucleotide sequence: TGTGCCATCAGTGTGCAAACCACAGATACGCAGTATTTT.

This clonotype was seen only once. V is TRBV28 and J is TRBJ2-7; D tentatively fits TRBD1 or TRBD2 (5 bases each). The V gene's germline CDR1 is MDHEN and CDR2 SYDVKM. Trimming left V 5 bases short and J 6 bases short, with 14 bases between. The length of the CDR3 is 13 residues. CDR3 sequence: CASSIGAIFEQYF. The CDR3 DNA follows: TGTGCCAGCAGTATCGGGGCCATCTTCGAGCAGTACTTC.

This chain connects TRBV6-6 to TRBJ1-2; 9 bases are shared with TRBD1. V dropped 6 bases and J dropped 2; count of bases not matched to a gene: 4. The CDR3 extends over 14 amino acids. CDR1 MNHNY and CDR2 SVGAGI come from the germline V gene (reference sequence). DNA of the CDR3: TGTGCCAGCAGAATTGGGACAGGGAACTATGGCTACACCTTC. Amino acids: CASRIGTGNYGYTF.